The 27 T cell receptor beta chains below come from one sample, sequenced in a study of blood T cells in healthy people across ages. Sample-barcoded 5' priming and a J-beta primer mix drove a second PCR of about 6 to 12 cycles. TCRdb ran MiXCR on the 5' RACE reads and lists one entry per CDR3 protein. The sample shows 700,000 to 900,000 distinct CDR3 sequences, roughly 50% of them seen only once. The sample consisted of blood. The receptors were sampled from a man older than 75 in good health.

This clonotype was picked up a small number of times. This chain uses TRBV6-5 with TRBJ2-7; 10 bases match TRBD2. J gave up 6 bases and V 9 bases, and 8 bases lay outside the gene matches. This CDR3 has 13 residues. Germline V lookup: CDR1 MNHEY, CDR2 SVGAGI. The CDR3 is CASRTSGGSEQYF. The CDR3 DNA reads as TGTGCCAGTAGGACTAGCGGTGGATCCGAGCAGTACTTC.

V usage is TRBV12-3 or TRBV12-4 and J usage is TRBJ2-1; 13 bases map to TRBD2. The V segment lost 5 bases and the J segment 1 base; nucleotides outside the gene matches: 11. This CDR3 contains 19 residues. The CDR3 is CASSSRRGLAGTSYNEQFF. The DNA for the CDR3 is TGTGCCAGCAGTAGCCGACGGGGACTAGCGGGGACTTCCTACAATGAGCAGTTCTTC.

This clonotype was seen only once. This chain connects TRBV6-5 to TRBJ1-4, with D perhaps matching TRBD1 (6 bases). The germline V gene encodes CDR1 MNHEY and CDR2 SVGAGI. The CDR3 loop spans 15 amino acids. V lost 5 bases and J lost 7, with 17 bases in between. CDR3 protein: CASSPTQGRSEKLFF. In DNA, the CDR3 is TGTGCCAGCAGTCCCACACAGGGTAGGAGTGAAAAACTGTTTTTT.

This clonotype was observed a handful of times. The chain has TRBV14 and TRBJ1-4; D is unresolved. This CDR3 contains 14 residues. The germline gives CDR1 SGHDN, CDR2 FVKESK. The germline V and J ends were trimmed by 2 bases and 5 bases, with 9 bases remaining between them. CDR3 nucleotide sequence: TGTGCCAGCAGCCAACCCCCAGAGAATGAAAAACTGTTTTTT. This translates into CASSQPPENEKLFF.

This chain connects TRBV5-1 to TRBJ2-7; 16 positions agree with TRBD2. Trimming at V came to 4 bases and at J to 2 bases, leaving 6 bases not matched to a gene. Germline CDR1 and CDR2: SGHRS and YFSETQ. The length of the CDR3 is 17 residues. CDR3 coding DNA: TGCGCCAGCAGCCAAGGGACTAGCGGGAGGGCCCCCTACGAGCAGTACTTC. It encodes CASSQGTSGRAPYEQYF. Full variable domain (outside the CDR3, taken from reference TRBV5-1 and TRBJ2-7): KAGVTQTPRYLIKTRGQQVTLSCSPISGHRSVSWYQQTPGQGLQFLFEYFSETQRNKGNFPGRFSGRQFSNSRSEMNVSTLELGDSALYLCASSQGTSGRAPYEQYFGPGTRLTVT.

This sequence joins TRBV20-1 and TRBJ2-7; weak D call: TRBD1 (6 bases). V shed 8 bases and J shed 2 bases, with 13 bases lying between them. Per germline, CDR1 DFQATT and CDR2 SNEGSKA (reference sequence). The CDR3 extends over 12 amino acids. CDR3 amino acids: CSPEQGTYEQYF. The DNA of the CDR3 is TGCAGTCCAGAACAGGGCACCTACGAGCAGTACTTC.

The J gene is TRBJ1-1, the V gene TRBV6-5; D ambiguous. The CDR3 consists of 15 residues. Trimming took 1 base from V and 7 from J, leaving 16 bases between them. The germline CDR1 and CDR2 sequences are MNHEY and SVGAGI. The chain's CDR3 is CASSYWSGSVSEAFF. The CDR3 DNA sequence: TGTGCCAGCAGTTACTGGAGCGGCAGCGTAAGTGAAGCTTTCTTT.

V usage is TRBV7-9 and J usage is TRBJ2-7; D may match TRBD1 or TRBD2 (5 bases each). The CDR3 covers 14 residues. Germline V gene sequence: CDR1 SEHNR, CDR2 FQNEAQ (reference sequence). V was trimmed by 5 bases and J by 3 bases, leaving 14 bases between them. The CDR3 DNA reads TGTGCCAGCAGCCCTGAGGGGCGGAACTACGAGCAGTACTTC. It translates to CASSPEGRNYEQYF.

This rearrangement joins TRBV7-9 to TRBJ1-1, with TRBD1 as a possible D gene (5 bases). The CDR3 has 14 residues. Trimming stripped 0 bases from V and 3 bases from J, with 8 bases between. The V gene's germline CDR1 is SEHNR and CDR2 FQNEAQ (reference sequence). The CDR3 sequence is CASSLAMGDTEAFF. The CDR3 region has the DNA TGTGCCAGCAGCTTAGCAATGGGGGACACTGAAGCTTTCTTT.

This clonotype turned up a few times. The rearrangement links TRBV20-1 to TRBJ1-2, with no clear D. CDR1 and CDR2 from the germline V gene are DFQATT and SNEGSKA (reference sequence). V was trimmed by 0 bases and J by 4 bases, leaving 6 bases between them. This CDR3 has 12 amino acids. CDR3 loop: CSAREVVYGYTF. The CDR3 coding sequence is TGCAGTGCTAGAGAGGTTGTCTATGGCTACACCTTC.

This clonotype has a single count. V and J are TRBV20-1 and TRBJ1-2, with 8 positions matching TRBD1. The germline V gene has CDR1 DFQATT and CDR2 SNEGSKA (reference sequence). The CDR3 totals 14 residues. After removal of 4 bases from V and 4 bases from J, the junction contained 8 bases not matched to a gene. The CDR3 DNA sequence: TGCAGTGCTACCGGACAGGGCTTCAGCTATGGCTACACCTTC. Translation gives CSATGQGFSYGYTF.

The J gene is TRBJ2-1, the V gene TRBV5-1, with 14 bases identical to TRBD2. Germline CDR1 and CDR2: SGHRS and YFSETQ. The junction had 11 bases not matched to a gene; V was cut back by 3 bases and J by 12 bases. The CDR3 runs 16 residues. The CDR3 protein is CASSSSGLAGAGGQFF. The CDR3 region has the DNA TGCGCCAGCAGCTCTTCGGGACTAGCGGGAGCCGGGGGGCAGTTCTTC.

The chain combines TRBV29-1 with TRBJ2-5, with D possibly being TRBD1 (5 bases). The end of the DNA is better explained by TRBJ2-7, so the J call may be wrong. Germline CDR1 SQVTM, CDR2 ANQGSEA. CDR3 length: 12 residues. CDR3 in amino acids: CSVAPGRAEQYF. In DNA form, the CDR3 reads TGCAGCGTCGCCCCGGGCAGGGCCGAGCAGTACTTC.

The rearrangement uses TRBV29-1 and TRBJ1-4, with 8 nucleotides matching TRBD1. This CDR3 comprises 13 residues. J gave up 5 bases and V 7 bases, and 6 bases lay outside the gene matches. CDR1 is SQVTM and CDR2 is ANQGSEA in the germline V gene. The CDR3 region has the DNA TGCAGCGCCAAACAGGGGGGGAATGAAAAACTGTTTTTT. This sequence encodes CSAKQGGNEKLFF.

This clonotype was detected only a few times. The chain combines TRBV20-1 with TRBJ1-5; D is perhaps TRBD1 (5 bases). V was cut by 2 bases and J by 6 bases, with 20 bases left in between. Germline V lookup: CDR1 DFQATT, CDR2 SNEGSKA (reference sequence). The CDR3 is 16 residues long. CDR3 region: CSARQGGAGGRQPQHF. DNA for the CDR3: TGCAGTGCTAGACAGGGTGGAGCCGGGGGTCGTCAGCCCCAGCATTTT.

The CDR3 spells CAIRGTDTQYF. The CDR3 nucleotides are TGTGCCATCAGGGGCACAGATACGCAGTATTTT. The chain links TRBV10-3 to TRBJ2-3; D ambiguous. The CDR3 length is 11 residues. CDR1 and CDR2 (germline): ENHRY, SYGVKD. The V and J ends lost 6 bases and 1 base respectively, with 2 bases between them.

The gene calls are TRBV20-1 and TRBJ2-3, with no clear D. The CDR3 covers 12 residues. The germline V gene encodes CDR1 DFQATT and CDR2 SNEGSKA (reference sequence). Trimming removed 8 bases from V and 0 bases from J, with 9 bases in between. Here the CDR3 reads CSSGLSTDTQYF. CDR3 sequence (DNA): TGCAGTTCGGGCCTTAGCACAGATACGCAGTATTTT.

The J gene is TRBJ2-4, the V gene TRBV28, with 11 bases aligning to TRBD2. The end of the DNA aligns better with TRBJ2-7, so the J call may be wrong. The CDR3 loop spans 15 amino acids. Per germline, CDR1 MDHEN and CDR2 SYDVKM. CDR3 region: CASSRVAGGPNEQYF. Written as DNA, the CDR3 is TGTGCCAGCAGTCGGGTAGCGGGAGGGCCCAACGAGCAGTACTTC.

The V gene is TRBV20-1, the J gene TRBJ1-4; D is perhaps TRBD1 (5 bases). The CDR3 is 12 residues long. V was shortened by 6 bases and J by 8 bases, with 13 bases between the two germline ends. Germline values: CDR1 DFQATT, CDR2 SNEGSKA (reference sequence). CDR3 loop: CSAGRDSEKLFF. The CDR3 nucleotides are TGCAGTGCAGGGAGGGACTCCGAAAAACTGTTTTTT.

This clonotype was counted a few times. This sequence joins TRBV7-9 and TRBJ2-3, with 9 bases identical to TRBD2. J gave up 2 bases and V 6 bases, and 12 bases lay outside the gene matches. CDR3 length equals 17 residues. Germline CDR1 SEHNR, CDR2 FQNEAQ (reference sequence). In DNA form, the CDR3 reads TGTGCCAGCAGTAGTGCTAGCGGGAATTACTACACAGATACGCAGTATTTT. It yields the protein CASSSASGNYYTDTQYF.

This clonotype was seen more than once but under ten times. The chain couples TRBV7-2 to TRBJ2-7; D tentatively reads TRBD1 or TRBD2 (6 bases each). The germline gives CDR1 SGHTA, CDR2 FQGNSA. V lost 2 bases and J lost 6, with 17 bases in between. The CDR3 runs to 15 residues. The CDR3, as DNA: TGTGCCAGCAGCTTAACAGGACTGGGGGGCTCCGAGCAGTACTTC. Translated, it gives CASSLTGLGGSEQYF.

The chain carries TRBV11-2 and TRBJ2-5, with TRBD1 identical over 10 bases. V was pared by 5 bases and J by 3 bases, with 12 bases of the junction left unmatched. Germline V CDR1 and CDR2: SGHAT, FQNNGV. This CDR3 contains 17 residues. CDR3 protein: CASSALFGTGAKETQYF. The CDR3 DNA reads TGTGCCAGCAGCGCTTTGTTCGGGACAGGGGCGAAAGAGACCCAGTACTTC.

The J gene is TRBJ1-1, the V gene TRBV5-1, with a weak D call TRBD1 (5 bases). The V and J ends lost 0 bases and 5 bases respectively, with 14 bases between them. The CDR3 totals 15 residues. CDR1 is SGHRS, CDR2 YFSETQ, per germline. The CDR3 coding sequence is TGCGCCAGCAGCTTGGATGGCAGGGCGGGAACTGAAGCTTTCTTT. It specifies CASSLDGRAGTEAFF.

This clonotype appeared a few times. V usage is TRBV4-2 and J usage is TRBJ2-1; weak D call: TRBD1 (6 bases). V shed 4 bases and J shed 7 bases, with 8 bases lying between them. The CDR3 contains 12 residues. Looked up from germline, CDR1 is LGHNA and CDR2 is YNFKEQ. The CDR3 reads CASSLGTNEQFF. CDR3 coding DNA: TGTGCCAGCAGCCTCGGGACAAATGAGCAGTTCTTC.

J is TRBJ1-5 and V is TRBV29-1, with TRBD1 as a possible D gene (5 bases). The V gene's germline CDR1 is SQVTM and CDR2 ANQGSEA. V shed 7 bases and J shed 4 bases, with 14 bases lying between them. This CDR3 has 13 residues. In DNA form, the CDR3 reads TGCAGCGGCCCGGACAAGGAGAATCAGCCCCAGCATTTT. Translating it yields CSGPDKENQPQHF.

The chain joins TRBV6-1 to TRBJ2-2; the match to TRBD1 covers 7 bases. V lost 4 bases to trimming and J lost 2 bases; unmatched junction nucleotides: 4. The germline gives CDR1 MNHNS, CDR2 SASEGT. The CDR3 is made up of 15 amino acids. The CDR3: CASSAGTVNTGELFF. The CDR3 DNA sequence: TGTGCCAGCAGTGCCGGGACAGTTAACACCGGGGAGCTGTTTTTT.

This chain connects TRBV20-1 to TRBJ1-2, with a tentative D call TRBD1 (6 bases). From germline, CDR1 is DFQATT and CDR2 SNEGSKA (reference sequence). This CDR3 comprises 15 residues. Trimming removed 1 base from V and 5 bases from J, with 17 bases in between. This CDR3 is CSARGDTGRLYGYTF. In DNA form, the CDR3 reads TGCAGTGCTAGAGGGGACACGGGCCGACTTTATGGCTACACCTTC.